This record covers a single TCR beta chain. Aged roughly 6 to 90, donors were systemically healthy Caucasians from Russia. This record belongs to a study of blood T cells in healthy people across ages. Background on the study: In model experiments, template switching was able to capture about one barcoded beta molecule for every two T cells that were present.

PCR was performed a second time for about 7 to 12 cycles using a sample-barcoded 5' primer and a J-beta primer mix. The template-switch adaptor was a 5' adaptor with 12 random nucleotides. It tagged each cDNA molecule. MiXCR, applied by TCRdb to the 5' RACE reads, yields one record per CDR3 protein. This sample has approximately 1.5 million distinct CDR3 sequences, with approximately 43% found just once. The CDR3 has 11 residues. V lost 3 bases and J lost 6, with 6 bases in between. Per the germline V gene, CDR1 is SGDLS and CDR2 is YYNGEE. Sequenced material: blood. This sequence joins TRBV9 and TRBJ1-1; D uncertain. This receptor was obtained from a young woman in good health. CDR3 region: CASSASAEAFF. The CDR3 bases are TGTGCCAGCAGCGCCAGTGCTGAAGCTTTCTTT.